Following are 16 T cell receptor beta chains from one sample sequenced in a study of T cells after yellow fever vaccination. TCRdb called the 5' RACE reads again in MiXCR, with one record for every CDR3 protein. Among a few hundred thousand distinct CDR3 sequences, roughly 6.8% were seen once, and the ten largest hold over 15%. Sample: PBMCs, taken about 49 days after the first yellow fever vaccination. Receptors were obtained from a man aged 18 to 30 who received the YFV17D yellow fever vaccine.

This clonotype was seen only a few times. The genes are TRBV10-2 and TRBJ2-2; possible D gene TRBD1, 5 bases. V lost 6 bases, J lost 3 bases, and 8 bases lay in between. The CDR3 loop spans 13 amino acids. The germline V gene encodes CDR1 WSHSY and CDR2 SAAADI. The CDR3 nucleotides are TGCGCCAGCAGAAAGACAGACACCGGGGAGCTGTTTTTT. It specifies CASRKTDTGELFF.

This clonotype was observed a handful of times. The J gene is TRBJ2-1, the V gene TRBV13; D is unclear. Germline assignment: CDR1 PRHDT and CDR2 FYEKMQ (reference sequence). The CDR3 contains 16 residues. Deletions cut 3 bases from V and 1 base from J, with 13 bases between. CDR3 coding DNA: TGTGCCAGCAGCTTCTTTCCCCCCGGTTCCTACAATGAGCAGTTCTTC. Residues: CASSFFPPGSYNEQFF.

The chain recombines TRBV7-3 with TRBJ1-1, with 8 bases that match TRBD1. From germline, CDR1 is SGHTA and CDR2 FQGTGA. The CDR3 extends over 13 amino acids. The junction had 7 bases not matched to a gene; V was cut back by 5 bases and J by 8 bases. The CDR3 protein is CASSPTTGDEAFF. CDR3 sequence (DNA): TGTGCCAGCAGCCCGACGACAGGGGACGAAGCTTTCTTT.

This clonotype has ten or more counts. This chain connects TRBV7-2 to TRBJ2-5; D call uncertain. This CDR3 is 13 amino acids long. CDR1 SGHTA and CDR2 FQGNSA come from the germline V gene. The V and J ends lost 1 base and 4 bases respectively, with 7 bases between them. The DNA of the CDR3 is TGTGCCAGCAGCTTAGTCGTAGGAGAGACCCAGTACTTC. This sequence encodes CASSLVVGETQYF.

This clonotype was seen a handful of times. The J gene is TRBJ2-1, the V gene TRBV7-2; possible D gene TRBD2, 6 bases. The length of the CDR3 is 14 residues. Trimming cost V 5 bases and J 10 bases, with 18 bases left between them. Germline-derived CDR1 and CDR2 are SGHTA and FQGNSA. The DNA for the CDR3 is TGTGCCAGCAGCCGCCCCACTAGCCTTGGGGAGCAGTTCTTC. It translates to CASSRPTSLGEQFF.

The chain carries TRBV3-1 and TRBJ1-1; possibly TRBD1 for D (5 bases). Between the trimmed V and J ends, which lost 3 bases and 6 bases, there was a span of 17 bases. CDR3 length: 15 amino acids. CDR1 and CDR2 (germline): LGHDT, YNNKEL (reference sequence). The DNA of the CDR3 is TGTGCCAGCAGCCACGAAGGGGCGCGGGCCTCTGAAGCTTTCTTT. Translated, it gives CASSHEGARASEAFF.

The J gene is TRBJ2-3, the V gene TRBV7-2, with D hard to call. This CDR3 spans 12 amino acids. In germline, CDR1 is SGHTA, CDR2 FQGNSA. Trimming took off 4 bases at V and 2 bases at J, with 4 bases between the two ends. The CDR3: CASSWFTDTQYF. The CDR3 DNA sequence: TGTGCCAGCAGCTGGTTCACAGATACGCAGTATTTT.

This clonotype was picked up many times. The V call is TRBV18, the J call TRBJ2-1, with D uncertain. Per germline, CDR1 KGHSH and CDR2 LQKENI. The CDR3 consists of 14 residues. The ends were cut back, 2 bases at V and 1 base at J, with 6 bases in the middle. CDR3 in amino acids: CASSPAGSYNEQFF. The CDR3 region has the DNA TGTGCCAGCTCACCAGCAGGTTCCTACAATGAGCAGTTCTTC. The full variable domain, in which reference TRBV18 and TRBJ2-1 provide the parts outside the CDR3, is NAGVMQNPRHLVRRRGQEARLRCSPMKGHSHVYWYRQLPEEGLKFMVYLQKENIIDESGMPKERFSAEFPKEGPSILRIQQVVRGDSAAYFCASSPAGSYNEQFFGPGTRLTVL.

The CDR3 loop reads CTCSLPSGGLSSYNEQFF. The DNA for the CDR3 is TGTACCTGCAGTTTGCCTAGCGGGGGCTTAAGCTCCTACAATGAGCAGTTCTTC. The chain uses TRBV2 and TRBJ2-1, with 10 bases matching TRBD2. Germline CDR1 and CDR2: SNHLY and FYNNEI. CDR3 length: 18 residues. Drawing the rest from reference TRBV2 and TRBJ2-1, the complete variable domain is EPEVTQTPSHQVTQMGQEVILRCVPISNHLYFYWYRQILGQKVEFLVSFYNNEISEKSEIFDDQFSVERPDGSNFTLKIRSTKLEDSAMYFCTCSLPSGGLSSYNEQFFGPGTRLTVL.

V usage is TRBV12-3 or TRBV12-4 and J usage is TRBJ2-3; possibly TRBD2 for D (7 bases). With 3 bases removed from V and 7 bases from J, the gap between germline ends came to 11 bases. The CDR3 has 13 residues. The CDR3 DNA follows: TGTGCCAGCAGTTTCGGGGGGCTGCATACGCAGTATTTT. It specifies CASSFGGLHTQYF.

Concerning this clonotype: A much larger clone sits a single nucleotide away, making a read error possible. The chain carries TRBV27 and TRBJ2-5; D not resolved. Trimming took off 4 bases at V and 7 bases at J, with 19 bases between the two ends. CDR3 length: 15 amino acids. The germline gives CDR1 MNHEY, CDR2 SMNVEV (reference sequence). The CDR3 loop is CASSSSWNTGRTQYF. The CDR3 DNA follows: TGTGCCAGCAGTTCGAGTTGGAATACTGGAAGGACCCAGTACTTC.

This clonotype was detected many times. The rearrangement joins TRBV5-1 to TRBJ1-1; D may be TRBD1 (6 bases). With 0 bases removed from V and 5 bases from J, the gap between germline ends came to 14 bases. The CDR3 sequence is 15 residues long. The germline V gene has CDR1 SGHRS and CDR2 YFSETQ. CDR3 nucleotide sequence: TGCGCCAGCAGCTTGGTGGGTCTCAGGGGAACTGAAGCTTTCTTT. Protein sequence: CASSLVGLRGTEAFF. The whole variable domain, remainder taken from reference TRBV5-1 and TRBJ1-1, is KAGVTQTPRYLIKTRGQQVTLSCSPISGHRSVSWYQQTPGQGLQFLFEYFSETQRNKGNFPGRFSGRQFSNSRSEMNVSTLELGDSALYLCASSLVGLRGTEAFFGQGTRLTVV.

The chain combines TRBV1 with TRBJ2-3; whether TRBD2, the table's D call, matches the DNA was not checked. TRBV1 is recorded as a pseudogene. This CDR3 comprises 14 residues. The CDR3 is CTSKEEISTDTQYF. CDR3 DNA: TGCACCAGCAAGGAGGAGATAAGCACAGATACGCAGTATTTT.

The chain couples TRBV4-1 to TRBJ1-6; D is unresolved. The CDR3 extends over 16 amino acids. V was shortened by 0 bases and J by 12 bases, with 18 bases between the two germline ends. CDR1 is MGHRA and CDR2 is YSYEKL in the germline V gene. The DNA of the CDR3 is TGCGCCAGCAGCCAAGAGGTCGCGGCACCTTGGGGACCCCTCCACTTT. Translated, it gives CASSQEVAAPWGPLHF.

This clonotype has more than one count but fewer than ten. The chain couples TRBV12-3 or TRBV12-4 to TRBJ2-2; 7 positions match TRBD1. The CDR3 loop spans 14 amino acids. J was trimmed by 3 bases and V by 5 bases; bases with no gene match: 3. In nucleotides, the CDR3 is TGTGCCAGCAGTAACGGACAGGACACCGGGGAGCTGTTTTTT. This gives the protein CASSNGQDTGELFF.

This clonotype was recorded many times. One end of the junction fails to match germline, which may point to a read error. The chain has TRBV5-1 and TRBJ2-1, with TRBD1 matching 8 bases. Germline V lookup: CDR1 SGHRS, CDR2 YFSETQ. The CDR3 contains 15 residues. CDR3 sequence: CASSLAGQGYNEQFF. The CDR3 nucleotides are TGTGCCAGCAGCTTAGCTGGACAGGGCTACAATGAGCAGTTCTTC.